These 26 T cell receptor beta chains came from one sample sequenced in a study of T cells in tuberculosis. The method was immunoSEQ multiplex PCR; TCRdb's version includes in-frame clones alone and lacks a portion of them. The top ten clones hold about 1.3% of a sample with tens of thousands of clones, more than 90% of them seen once. Stated time point: new active TB diagnosis, blood taken before or within 7 days of starting treatment. The specimen comprised PBMCs, sampled at tuberculosis diagnosis. The source of these receptors is an adult with tuberculosis.

This clone was observed once. The chain joins TRBV6-5 to TRBJ2-6; D perhaps matches TRBD2 (6 bases). Germline values: CDR1 MNHEY, CDR2 SVGAGI. The CDR3 contains 15 residues. V lost 11 bases to trimming and J lost 1 base, with 15 bases between them. CDR3 amino acids: CAASERISGANVLTF. The CDR3 DNA follows: TGTGCCGCTAGCGAGAGGATTTCTGGGGCCAACGTCCTGACTTTC.

This clone was seen once. The gene calls are TRBV29-1 and TRBJ1-5; D unresolved. V gave up 6 bases and J gave up 2 bases, with 11 bases separating them. The CDR3 contains 13 residues. Germline V gene data show CDR1 as SQVTM and CDR2 as ANQGSEA. The CDR3 DNA sequence: TGCAGCGTCGCTGACGGGGGCAATCAGCCCCAGCATTTT. Protein sequence: CSVADGGNQPQHF.

The chain uses TRBV1 and TRBJ2-1; the table calls TRBD1, which could not be checked here. TRBV1 is a documented pseudogene. This CDR3 comprises 16 residues. The CDR3 DNA reads TGCACCAGCAGCCAAGTTGACAGGGGGTCCTACAATGAGCAGTTCTTC. Protein product: CTSSQVDRGSYNEQFF.

This clone was observed once. J is TRBJ2-7 and V is TRBV28, with 7 bases that match TRBD2. The CDR3 has 14 amino acids. Germline V gene data show CDR1 as MDHEN and CDR2 as SYDVKM. J lost 0 bases, V lost 7 bases, and 6 bases had no gene match. The CDR3 bases are TGTGCCAGCAACCCGGGCGGGAGCTCCTACGAGCAGTACTTC. It specifies CASNPGGSSYEQYF.

The chain joins TRBV4-1 to TRBJ1-4; TRBD1 matches 8 bases. The CDR3 contains 15 residues. Germline V gene lookup returns CDR1 MGHRA and CDR2 YSYEKL. Unmatched junction bases numbered 7, after V lost 4 bases and J lost 6 bases. The CDR3 loop is CASSLPAGGHEKLFF. The CDR3 DNA reads TGCGCCAGCAGCCTCCCAGCAGGGGGCCATGAAAAACTGTTTTTT.

The genes are TRBV6-1 and TRBJ1-5, with 7 bases lining up with TRBD1. The CDR3 totals 14 residues. The junction had 5 bases not matched to a gene; V was cut back by 6 bases and J by 3 bases. Germline V lookup: CDR1 MNHNS, CDR2 SASEGT. The CDR3 DNA is TGTGCCAGCAGCGTACAGGGGCCCAATCAGCCCCAGCATTTT. It is translated as CASSVQGPNQPQHF.

The rearrangement uses TRBV4-3 and TRBJ1-1; D remains unclear. Per germline, CDR1 LGHNA and CDR2 YSLEER. The CDR3 is 16 residues long. Trimming took off 2 bases at V and 5 bases at J, with 18 bases between the two ends. CDR3 DNA sequence: TGCGCCAGCAGCCAACTGTTGAGTTCCTCTTGGACTGAAGCTTTCTTT. This translates into CASSQLLSSSWTEAFF.

The chain combines TRBV19 with TRBJ2-7, with TRBD1 matching 7 bases. There are 15 residues in the CDR3. The trim removed 3 bases at V and 2 bases at J, leaving 7 bases unmatched. Germline V gives CDR1 LNHDA, CDR2 SQIVND (reference sequence). CDR3 loop: CASSISADRPYEQYF. Here the CDR3 DNA reads TGTGCCAGTAGTATTTCGGCGGACAGGCCCTACGAGCAGTACTTC.

The rearrangement uses TRBV19 and TRBJ1-5, with D unresolved. Looked up from germline, CDR1 is LNHDA and CDR2 is SQIVND (reference sequence). The V end lost 7 bases, the J end lost 2 bases, and 9 bases lay between the germline ends. This CDR3 has 13 residues. CDR3 amino acids: CASKREGNQPQHF. The CDR3 DNA sequence: TGTGCCAGTAAAAGAGAGGGCAATCAGCCCCAGCATTTT.

The gene calls are TRBV30 and TRBJ2-7; 7 bases fit TRBD1. The germline CDR1 and CDR2 sequences are GTSNPN and SVGIG (reference sequence). The CDR3 is 14 residues long. With 2 bases clipped from V and 2 bases from J, the junction kept 6 bases outside the gene matches. The CDR3 nucleotides are TGTGCCTGGAGTCCTCCGGGACAGCCCTACGAGCAGTACTTC. Protein: CAWSPPGQPYEQYF.

This clone occurred a few times. The chain combines TRBV27 with TRBJ2-7; 11 positions agree with TRBD1. The V gene's germline CDR1 is MNHEY and CDR2 SMNVEV (reference sequence). Trimming removed 4 bases from V and 5 bases from J; junction bases left unmatched: 4. This CDR3 spans 14 amino acids. CDR3 DNA: TGTGCCAGCAGTTACGGACAGGGGGCTGACGAGCAGTACTTC. Translated, it gives CASSYGQGADEQYF.

The V call is TRBV30, the J call TRBJ2-5; 7 nucleotides match TRBD1. TRBJ2-7 matches the DNA end more closely, so the J call is doubtful. The CDR3 length is 15 residues. Germline CDR1 reads GTSNPN; CDR2 reads SVGIG (reference sequence). CDR3 amino acids: CAWSLRDRYSYEQYF. CDR3 in DNA: TGTGCCTGGAGCCTCCGGGACAGATACTCCTACGAGCAGTACTTC.

The J gene is TRBJ1-5, the V gene TRBV18, with 7 bases matching TRBD1. The ends lost 1 base at V and 4 bases at J; junction bases unmatched: 1. Germline CDR1 KGHSH, CDR2 LQKENI. CDR3 length equals 14 residues. CDR3 in amino acids: CASSPQGANQPQHF. The CDR3 coding sequence is TGTGCCAGCTCACCACAGGGGGCGAATCAGCCCCAGCATTTT.

This chain links TRBV5-1 with TRBJ2-1, with D possibly TRBD2 on 5 matching bases. The V gene lost 1 base and the J gene lost 5 bases, with 10 bases spanning the gap. CDR3 length equals 14 residues. Germline loops: CDR1 SGHRS, CDR2 YFSETQ. The CDR3 sequence: CASSLRLADNEQFF. The CDR3 coding sequence is TGCGCCAGCAGCTTGAGGCTAGCCGACAATGAGCAGTTCTTC.

V usage is TRBV27 and J usage is TRBJ2-6; D is perhaps TRBD2 (6 bases). V was shortened by 8 bases and J by 6 bases, with 14 bases between the two germline ends. The CDR3 is 14 amino acids. CDR1 MNHEY and CDR2 SMNVEV come from the germline V gene (reference sequence). Written as DNA, the CDR3 is TGTGCCAGCTCGGAGGGTTACGAGGCCAACGTCCTGACTTTC. Translated: CASSEGYEANVLTF.

This clone came up once. This chain joins TRBV30 and TRBJ1-1, with TRBD1 identical over 9 bases. The ends lost 5 bases at V and 1 base at J; junction bases unmatched: 5. In germline, CDR1 is GTSNPN, CDR2 SVGIG (reference sequence). The CDR3 sequence is 14 residues long. The CDR3 DNA is TGTGCCTGGGCCCCGGGACAGGGGAACACTGAAGCTTTCTTT. It encodes CAWAPGQGNTEAFF.

The chain carries TRBV14 and TRBJ1-3; TRBD1 is a possible D gene (5 bases). The CDR3 has 17 amino acids. Germline lookup yields CDR1 SGHDN and CDR2 FVKESK. Trimming stripped 3 bases from V and 0 bases from J, with 15 bases between. The CDR3 nucleotides read TGTGCCAGCAGCCAGAGGACAATATTAAACTCTGGAAACACCATATATTTT. Protein sequence: CASSQRTILNSGNTIYF.

This chain's CDR3 is CASSQVPRGPQHF. The CDR3 DNA reads as TGTGCCAGCAGTCAAGTACCCAGGGGGCCCCAGCATTTT. This chain joins TRBV28 and TRBJ1-5; perhaps TRBD1 as D (6 bases). CDR1 is MDHEN, CDR2 SYDVKM, per germline. The CDR3 consists of 13 residues. Trimming left V 5 bases short and J 9 bases short, with 14 bases between.

This clone was recorded once. The chain has TRBV7-9 and TRBJ2-5, with 8 bases identical to TRBD1. CDR3 length: 14 amino acids. CDR1 and CDR2 from the germline V gene are SEHNR and FQNEAQ (reference sequence). Trimming took 5 bases from V and 1 from J; bases not matched to a gene: 3. The CDR3 DNA is TGTGCCAGCAGCATTACAGGGGGCCAAGAGACCCAGTACTTC. Protein: CASSITGGQETQYF.

The chain combines TRBV10-3 with TRBJ2-3, with TRBD2 matching over 10 bases. The CDR3 is 15 amino acids. The V segment lost 6 bases and the J segment 3 bases; nucleotides outside the gene matches: 6. Per germline, CDR1 ENHRY and CDR2 SYGVKD. The CDR3 DNA reads as TGTGCCATCAGCAAAGCGGGAGGGGAGACAGATACGCAGTATTTT. It translates to CAISKAGGETDTQYF.

This clone appeared once. The chain couples TRBV30 to TRBJ2-3, with 7 bases that match TRBD2. Looked up from germline, CDR1 is GTSNPN and CDR2 is SVGIG (reference sequence). The J segment lost 7 bases and the V segment lost 4 bases, leaving 8 bases of the junction unmatched. The length of the CDR3 is 13 residues. The CDR3 nucleotides read TGTGCCTGGACCCCCGGCGGGAGAAATACGCAGTATTTT. Protein sequence: CAWTPGGRNTQYF.

This chain links TRBV19 with TRBJ1-2, with D hard to call. The CDR3 runs to 12 residues. From germline, CDR1 is LNHDA and CDR2 SQIVND (reference sequence). V was trimmed by 4 bases and J by 8 bases, leaving 11 bases between them. CDR3 amino acids: CASSTPQWGYTF. The DNA for the CDR3 is TGTGCCAGTAGTACCCCCCAGTGGGGCTACACCTTC.

The rearrangement uses TRBV30 and TRBJ2-1, with TRBD2 matching 7 bases. Germline CDR1 reads GTSNPN; CDR2 reads SVGIG (reference sequence). With 2 bases clipped from V and 3 bases from J, the junction kept 7 bases outside the gene matches. The CDR3 has 15 residues. CDR3: CAWSRAGARYNEQFF. The CDR3 DNA reads as TGTGCCTGGAGTCGCGCGGGAGCACGCTACAATGAGCAGTTCTTC.

This chain connects TRBV5-1 to TRBJ2-1; D is undetermined. The germline V gene encodes CDR1 SGHRS and CDR2 YFSETQ. Trimming removed 1 base at V and 6 bases at J, with 8 bases between. This CDR3 region has 13 residues. The CDR3 sequence: CASSLPTVNEQFF. CDR3 sequence (DNA): TGCGCCAGCAGCTTGCCCACAGTCAATGAGCAGTTCTTC.

The chain joins TRBV5-4 to TRBJ1-2; D is uncertain. CDR1 SGHNT and CDR2 YYREEE come from the germline V gene (reference sequence). This CDR3 has 13 residues. Trimming stripped 0 bases from V and 4 bases from J, with 7 bases between. The CDR3 bases are TGTGCCAGCAGCTTGGGCGGGATCTATGGCTACACCTTC. Residues: CASSLGGIYGYTF.

The chain carries TRBV7-9 and TRBJ1-6, with D possibly being TRBD1 (5 bases). The CDR3 is 14 residues long. V lost 1 base and J lost 6, with 7 bases in between. From germline, CDR1 is SEHNR and CDR2 FQNEAQ (reference sequence). CDR3 in DNA: TGTGCCAGCAGCTTAGAGGGGTCTAATTCACCCCTCCACTTT. Translation gives CASSLEGSNSPLHF.